This T cell receptor (beta chain) was sequenced in a study of blood T cell repertoires in COVID-19. Turning to the study itself: Acute-phase and convalescent COVID-19 samples originated in the United States, Italy and Spain.

V shed 3 bases and J shed 4 bases, with 19 bases lying between them. This CDR3 contains 17 residues. The germline V gene encodes CDR1 MGHDK and CDR2 SYGVNS. In the authors' methods: Amplified reference gene primers provided the basis for estimating nucleated cell counts. Libraries were prepared by immunoSEQ multiplex PCR; TCRdb keeps only in-frame clonotypes and omits some of them. Clonal size and the V and J genes are those of that table, whereas D and trimming came from the DNA. The sample includes some 68,000 clones, 80% to 90% of them seen just once. This receptor was obtained from a man aged 45-65 years with acute or convalescent COVID-19. The rearrangement links TRBV25-1 to TRBJ2-1; D might be TRBD2 (5 bases). The sequenced sample was peripheral blood. Here the CDR3 DNA reads TGTGCCAGCAGTGAGGACGGACTTACCCTACCTTACAATGAGCAGTTCTTC. Its translation is CASSEDGLTLPYNEQFF.